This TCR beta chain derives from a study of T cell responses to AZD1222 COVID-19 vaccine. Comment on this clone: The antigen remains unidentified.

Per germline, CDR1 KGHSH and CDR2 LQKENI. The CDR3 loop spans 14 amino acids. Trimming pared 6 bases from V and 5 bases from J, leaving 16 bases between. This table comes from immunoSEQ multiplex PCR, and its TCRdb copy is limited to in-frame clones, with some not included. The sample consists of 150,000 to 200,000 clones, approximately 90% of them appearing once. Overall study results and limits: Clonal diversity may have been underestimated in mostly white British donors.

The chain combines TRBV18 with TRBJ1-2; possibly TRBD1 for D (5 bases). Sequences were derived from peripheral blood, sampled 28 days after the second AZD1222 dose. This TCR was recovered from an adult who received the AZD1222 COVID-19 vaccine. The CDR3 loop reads CASSYNRREYGYTF. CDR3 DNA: TGTGCCAGCTCTTACAACAGGCGTGAATATGGCTACACCTTC.